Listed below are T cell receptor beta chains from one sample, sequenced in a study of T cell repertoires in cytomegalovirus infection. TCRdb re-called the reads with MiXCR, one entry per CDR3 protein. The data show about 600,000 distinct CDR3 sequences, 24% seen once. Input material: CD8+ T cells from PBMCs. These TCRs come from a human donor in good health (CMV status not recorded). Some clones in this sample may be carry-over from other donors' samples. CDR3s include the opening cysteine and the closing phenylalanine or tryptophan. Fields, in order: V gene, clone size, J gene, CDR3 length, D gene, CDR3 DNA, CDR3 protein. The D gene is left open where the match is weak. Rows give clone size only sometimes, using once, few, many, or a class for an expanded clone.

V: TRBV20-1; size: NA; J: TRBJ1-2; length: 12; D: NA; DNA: TGCAGTGCTAGCGTGGGAGGCTATGGCTACACCTTC; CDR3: CSASVGGYGYTF
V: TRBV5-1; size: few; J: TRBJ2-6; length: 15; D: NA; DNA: TGCGCCAGCACTGAGGGGAGTCACGGGGCCAACGTCCTGACTTTC; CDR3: CASTEGSHGANVLTF
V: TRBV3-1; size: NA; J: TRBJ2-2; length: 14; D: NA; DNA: TGTGCCAGCAGCCAAGGGACCACCACCGGGGAGCTGTTTTTT; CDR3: CASSQGTTTGELFF
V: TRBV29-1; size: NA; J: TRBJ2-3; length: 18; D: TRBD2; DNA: TGCAGCGTTGGGACCGGGACTAGCGGGGGGCCTAGCACAGATACGCAGTATTTT; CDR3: CSVGTGTSGGPSTDTQYF
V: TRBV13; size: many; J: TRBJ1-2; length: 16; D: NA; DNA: TGTGCCAGCAGCTTGGCTGACGAGGGGGGGAACTATGGCTACACCTTC; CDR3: CASSLADEGGNYGYTF
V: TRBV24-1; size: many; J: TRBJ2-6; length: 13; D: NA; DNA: TGTGCCACCCAAGACTCTGGGGCCAACGTCCTGACTTTC; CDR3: CATQDSGANVLTF
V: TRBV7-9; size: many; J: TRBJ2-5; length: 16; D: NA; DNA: TGTGCCAGCAGTTTTCCGGGGGACAAGGATCGGGGGACCCAGTACTTC; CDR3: CASSFPGDKDRGTQYF
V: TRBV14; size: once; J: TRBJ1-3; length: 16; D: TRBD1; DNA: TGTGCCAGCAGCCAAGACCAGGGGGACTCTGGAAACACCATATATTTT; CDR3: CASSQDQGDSGNTIYF
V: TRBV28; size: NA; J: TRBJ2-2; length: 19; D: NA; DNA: TGTGCCATCTACCCGGTTGGGGTCCGCGTTGTTGTGAACACCGGGGAGCTGTTTTTT; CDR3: CAIYPVGVRVVVNTGELFF
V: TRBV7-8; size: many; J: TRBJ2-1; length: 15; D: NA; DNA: TGTGCCAGCAGCTTAGGGGGGGGCCCCCTGGATGAGCAGTTCTTC; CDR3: CASSLGGGPLDEQFF
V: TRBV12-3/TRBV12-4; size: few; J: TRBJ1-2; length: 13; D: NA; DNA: TGTGCCAGCAGTTTAGAGGGGGGAGCTGGCTACACCTTC; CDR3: CASSLEGGAGYTF
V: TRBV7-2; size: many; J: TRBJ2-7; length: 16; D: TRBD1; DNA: TGTGCCAGCAGCGGGGACAGGGATCAACGCTCCTACGAGCAGTACTTC; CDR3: CASSGDRDQRSYEQYF
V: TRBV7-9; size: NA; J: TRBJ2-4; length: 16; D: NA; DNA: TGTGCCAGCAGCGGATTAAGGGACCTAGCCAAAAACATTCAGTACTTC; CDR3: CASSGLRDLAKNIQYF
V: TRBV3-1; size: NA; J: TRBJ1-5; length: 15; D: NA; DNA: TGTGCCAGCAACCAAGATCCAGGAGGGCGAGGGCCCCAGCATTTT; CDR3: CASNQDPGGRGPQHF
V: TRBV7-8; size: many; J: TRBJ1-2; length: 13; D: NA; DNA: TGTGCCAGCAGCCCCAACAGGGTTGAGGGCTACACCTTC; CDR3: CASSPNRVEGYTF
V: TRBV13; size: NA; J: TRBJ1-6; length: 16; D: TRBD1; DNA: TGTGCCAGCACCGCGACAGGGCCGACTTGGGATTCACCCCTCCACTTT; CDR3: CASTATGPTWDSPLHF
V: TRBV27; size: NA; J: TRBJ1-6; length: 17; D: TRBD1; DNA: TGTGCCAGCAGCCTCTACCCCACGGGACAGGGCCATTCACCCCTCCACTTT; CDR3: CASSLYPTGQGHSPLHF
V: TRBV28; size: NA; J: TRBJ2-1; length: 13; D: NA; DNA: TGTGCCAACAGTTTACTGGTCTACAATGAGCAGTTCTTC; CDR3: CANSLLVYNEQFF
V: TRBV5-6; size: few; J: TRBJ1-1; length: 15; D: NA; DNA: TGTGCCAGCAGGTCCCAATATCGGGGCGGGACTGAAGCTTTCTTT; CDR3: CASRSQYRGGTEAFF
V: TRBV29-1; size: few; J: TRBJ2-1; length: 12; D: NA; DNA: TGCAGCGTTGAGGGCCGGGTGAATGAGCAGTTCTTC; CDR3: CSVEGRVNEQFF
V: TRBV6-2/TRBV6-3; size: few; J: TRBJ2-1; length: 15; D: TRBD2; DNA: TGTGCCAGCAGTGACCCGAGCGGGGGGGGAAATGAGCAGTTCTTC; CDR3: CASSDPSGGGNEQFF
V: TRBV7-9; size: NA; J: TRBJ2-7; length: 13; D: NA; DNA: TGTGCCAGCAGCTTAGTCCCCCGCTACGAGCAGTACTTC; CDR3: CASSLVPRYEQYF
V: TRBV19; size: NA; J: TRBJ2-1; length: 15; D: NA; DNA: TGTGCCAGTAGTCTAAGTTTTAGCTCCTACAATGAGCAGTTCTTC; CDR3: CASSLSFSSYNEQFF
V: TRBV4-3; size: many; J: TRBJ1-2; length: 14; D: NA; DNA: TGCGCCAGCAGCCCCACCCACGGGAACTATGGCTACACCTTC; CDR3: CASSPTHGNYGYTF
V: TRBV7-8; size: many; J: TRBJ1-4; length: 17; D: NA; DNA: TGTGCCAGCAGCTTAGGCGTAGGGGCAGCAACTAATGAAAAACTGTTTTTT; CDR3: CASSLGVGAATNEKLFF
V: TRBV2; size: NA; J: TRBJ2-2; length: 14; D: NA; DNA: TGTGCCAGCAGTGACCTAAGGACATACGGGGAGCTGTTTTTT; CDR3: CASSDLRTYGELFF
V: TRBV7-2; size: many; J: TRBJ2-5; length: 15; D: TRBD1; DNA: TGTGCCAGCACCGACCGGGACAGGGGTGGGGAGACCCAGTACTTC; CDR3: CASTDRDRGGETQYF
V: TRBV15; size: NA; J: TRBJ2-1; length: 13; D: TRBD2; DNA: TGTGCCACCGGCGGGGGGCCCTTCGTTGAGCAGTTCTTC; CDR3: CATGGGPFVEQFF
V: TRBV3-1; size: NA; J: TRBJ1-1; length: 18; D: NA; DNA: TGTGCCAGCAGCCAAGAAAGGGCGTGGGGATGGAGTGACACTGAAGCTTTCTTT; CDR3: CASSQERAWGWSDTEAFF
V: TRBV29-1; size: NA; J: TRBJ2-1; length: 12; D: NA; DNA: TGCAGCGTTGTCCGTTTGGGGGATGAGCAGTTCTTC; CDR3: CSVVRLGDEQFF
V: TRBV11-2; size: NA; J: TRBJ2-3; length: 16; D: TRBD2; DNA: TGTGCCAGCAGCCGGATAGCGGGGGGTTCGACAGATACGCAGTATTTT; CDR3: CASSRIAGGSTDTQYF
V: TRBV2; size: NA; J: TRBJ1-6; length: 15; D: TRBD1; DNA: TGTGCCAGCAGTGACGAGGGGGACAGAAATTCACCCCTCCACTTT; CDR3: CASSDEGDRNSPLHF
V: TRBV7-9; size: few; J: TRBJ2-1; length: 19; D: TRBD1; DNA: TGTGCCAGCAGCCCGCGTCCCGGGACAGGGGCTGGCTCCTACAATGAGCAGTTCTTC; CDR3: CASSPRPGTGAGSYNEQFF
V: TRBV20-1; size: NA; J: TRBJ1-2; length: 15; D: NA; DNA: TGCAGTGCTAGAGACCCCCGGCGGACGAACTATGGCTACACCTTC; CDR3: CSARDPRRTNYGYTF
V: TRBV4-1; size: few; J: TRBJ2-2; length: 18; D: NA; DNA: TGCGCCAGCAGCCAAGAATGGGACTCCATGCCCCACACCGGGGAGCTGTTTTTT; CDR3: CASSQEWDSMPHTGELFF
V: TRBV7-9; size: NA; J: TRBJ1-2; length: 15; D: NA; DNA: TGTGCCAGCAGCCCAGCGGACCTAGATCACTATGGCTACACCTTC; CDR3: CASSPADLDHYGYTF
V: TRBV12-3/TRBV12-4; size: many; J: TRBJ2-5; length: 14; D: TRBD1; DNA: TGTGCCAGCAGTAATACAGGGGGCAGGGAGACCCAGTACTTC; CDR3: CASSNTGGRETQYF
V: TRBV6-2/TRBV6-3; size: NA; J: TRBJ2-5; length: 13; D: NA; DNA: TGTGCCAGCAGTTACTCGAAACGCGAGACCCAGTACTTC; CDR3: CASSYSKRETQYF
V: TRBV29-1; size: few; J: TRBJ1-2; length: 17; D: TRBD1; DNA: TGCAGCGTTGAAGATCGGGACAGGGGGCGCGTGGTCTATGGCTACACCTTC; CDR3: CSVEDRDRGRVVYGYTF
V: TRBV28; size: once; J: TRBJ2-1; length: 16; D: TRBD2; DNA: TGTGCCAGCAGTTTTGAGCGGGGGGCATCCTACAATGAGCAGTTCTTC; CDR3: CASSFERGASYNEQFF
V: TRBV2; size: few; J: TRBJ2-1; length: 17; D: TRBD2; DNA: TGTGCCAGCAGTGAAGTTAGCGGGGGTAGCTCCTACAATGAGCAGTTCTTC; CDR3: CASSEVSGGSSYNEQFF
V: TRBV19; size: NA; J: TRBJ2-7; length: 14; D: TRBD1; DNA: TGTGCCAGTAGTATAAGCAGGGGGCCCTACGAGCAGTACTTC; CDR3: CASSISRGPYEQYF
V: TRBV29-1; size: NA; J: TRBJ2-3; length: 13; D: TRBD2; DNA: TGCAGCGTTGGATTGCGGGGGGAAGATACGCAGTATTTT; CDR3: CSVGLRGEDTQYF
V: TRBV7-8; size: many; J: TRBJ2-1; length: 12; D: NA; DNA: TGTGCCTCAACCGGACCCTACAATGAGCAGTTCTTC; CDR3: CASTGPYNEQFF
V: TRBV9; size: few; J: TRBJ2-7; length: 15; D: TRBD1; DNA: TGTGCCAGCAGCGTAGCGGGGACAGGGGACTACGAGCAGTACTTC; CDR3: CASSVAGTGDYEQYF
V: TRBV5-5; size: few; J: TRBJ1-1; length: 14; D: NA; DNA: TGTGCCAGCAGCTTGGTCGAGGGAGCCCCTGAAGCTTTCTTT; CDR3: CASSLVEGAPEAFF
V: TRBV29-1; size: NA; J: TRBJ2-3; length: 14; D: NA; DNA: TGCAGCGTTGACTCGGAGGGTGTCCAAGATACGCAGTATTTT; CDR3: CSVDSEGVQDTQYF
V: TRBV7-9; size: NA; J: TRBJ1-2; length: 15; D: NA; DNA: TGTGCCAGCAGCCGACGGACCTTGTCGGACTATGGCTACACCTTC; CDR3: CASSRRTLSDYGYTF
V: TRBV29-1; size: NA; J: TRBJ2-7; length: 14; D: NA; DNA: TGCAGCGTTGAAGATGCACGGTCATCCTACGAGCAGTACTTC; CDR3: CSVEDARSSYEQYF
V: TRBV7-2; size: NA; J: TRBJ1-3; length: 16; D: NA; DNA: TGTGCCAGCAGTCCTTACCCGAGACAGCCTGGAAACACCATATATTTT; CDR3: CASSPYPRQPGNTIYF
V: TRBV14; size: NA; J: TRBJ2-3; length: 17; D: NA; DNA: TGTGCCAGCAGCCAAGAAAACTGGCTGACTAGCACAGATACGCAGTATTTT; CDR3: CASSQENWLTSTDTQYF
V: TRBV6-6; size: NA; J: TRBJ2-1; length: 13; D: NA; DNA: TGTGCCAGCAGTTACGGCCAGTCCAATGAGCAGTTCTTC; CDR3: CASSYGQSNEQFF
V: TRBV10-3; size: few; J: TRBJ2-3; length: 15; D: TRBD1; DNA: TGTGCCACCGTTGGGTGGGACAGGGGAGCAGATACGCAGTATTTT; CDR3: CATVGWDRGADTQYF
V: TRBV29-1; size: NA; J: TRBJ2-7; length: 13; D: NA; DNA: TGCAGCGTTGAACGGCTCAGCTCCTACGAGCAGTACTTC; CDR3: CSVERLSSYEQYF
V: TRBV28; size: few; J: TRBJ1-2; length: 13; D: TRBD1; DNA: TGTGCCAGCAGTCTCCAGGGGGCGGATGGCTACACCTTC; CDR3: CASSLQGADGYTF
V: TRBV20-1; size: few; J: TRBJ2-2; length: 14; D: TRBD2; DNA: TGCAGTGCTTCTCAGCGGGGGGGACGAGGGGAGCTGTTTTTT; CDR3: CSASQRGGRGELFF